This TCR beta chain was sequenced in a study of blood T cell repertoires in COVID-19. The CDR3 contains 12 residues. V dropped 8 bases and J dropped 8 bases, with 15 bases sitting between them. Germline CDR1 SGHNT, CDR2 YENEEA. Repertoires were generated with immunoSEQ multiplex PCR, while TCRdb's copy carries only in-frame clones and drops some. The sample holds some 80,000 clones, 79% seen once. A word on this clone: The same CDR3 is also encoded by other DNA sequences in this sample.

The TCR originated in a woman older than 75 with active or convalescent COVID-19. V is TRBV11-3 and J is TRBJ1-1; D might be TRBD1 (5 bases). Specimen: peripheral blood. The CDR3 spells CASSGRATEAFF. The CDR3 DNA follows: TGTGCCAGCTCTGGCAGGGCCACCGAAGCTTTCTTT.